The 10 T cell receptor beta chains presented below share a single source sample, sequenced in a study. TCRdb independently ran MiXCR on the RT-PCR reads; one entry per CDR3 protein. This table has 650,000 to 800,000 distinct CDR3 sequences, approximately 15% appearing once. The sequencing input was memory CD4+ T cells from blood. The source is a female donor in good health, serving as a healthy control.

This clonotype was seen ten or more times. The chain links TRBV7-2 to TRBJ2-7; D remains ambiguous. The V gene lost 1 base and the J gene lost 12 bases, with 13 bases spanning the gap. The CDR3 spans 12 residues. Germline V gene sequence: CDR1 SGHTA, CDR2 FQGNSA. The CDR3 nucleotides read TGTGCCAGCAGCTTAGAAACAGTAGTACGGTACTTC. Encoded protein: CASSLETVVRYF.

The chain combines TRBV7-2 with TRBJ2-7, with TRBD2 matching over 7 bases. The junction had 9 bases not matched to a gene; V was cut back by 5 bases and J by 2 bases. CDR3 size: 15 residues. From germline, CDR1 is SGHTA and CDR2 FQGNSA. For the CDR3, the DNA is TGTGCCAGCAGCCCGTCGAGCGGGACCCCCTACGAGCAGTACTTC. This codes for CASSPSSGTPYEQYF.

The chain employs TRBV18 and TRBJ2-3; D remains unclear. V was pared by 2 bases and J by 6 bases, with 9 bases between. Germline V gene data show CDR1 as KGHSH and CDR2 as LQKENI. The length of the CDR3 is 13 residues. The CDR3 DNA sequence: TGTGCCAGCTCACCAGGACGGCAGGATACGCAGTATTTT. Its translation: CASSPGRQDTQYF.

The rearrangement joins TRBV6-2 or TRBV6-3 to TRBJ2-7; 9 nucleotides line up with TRBD2. The CDR3 covers 15 residues. CDR1 MNHEY and CDR2 SVGEGT come from the germline V gene. Trimming removed 7 bases from V and 3 bases from J; junction bases left unmatched: 10. As DNA, the CDR3 is TGTGCCAGCAAAAAAGGTAGCGGGGGAAACTACGAGCAGTACTTC. Protein: CASKKGSGGNYEQYF.

This sequence joins TRBV24-1 and TRBJ1-2; TRBD1 matches at 7 bases. The J segment lost 2 bases and the V segment lost 3 bases, leaving 2 bases of the junction unmatched. Germline CDR1 and CDR2: KGHDR and SFDVKD. This CDR3 has 14 amino acids. The CDR3 DNA reads TGTGCCACCAGTGATCCGGGACAGAACTATGGCTACACCTTC. It is translated as CATSDPGQNYGYTF.

The gene calls are TRBV5-8 and TRBJ1-5, with 7 bases identical to TRBD1. Per the germline V gene, CDR1 is SGHTS and CDR2 is YDEGEE. V shed 4 bases, J shed 0 bases, and the junction held 7 bases outside the gene matches. The CDR3 is made up of 16 amino acids. This chain's CDR3 is CASSPGTDFSNQPQHF. In nucleotides, the CDR3 is TGTGCCAGCAGCCCCGGGACAGATTTTAGCAATCAGCCCCAGCATTTT.

This clonotype was observed a handful of times. The DNA of the CDR3 is TGCAGTGCTAGAGCAGTTAGCAATCAGCCCCAGCATTTT. It translates to CSARAVSNQPQHF. The chain employs TRBV20-1 and TRBJ1-5, with unresolved D. V was cut by 1 base and J by 0 bases, with 4 bases left in between. CDR1 is DFQATT and CDR2 is SNEGSKA in the germline V gene (reference sequence). The CDR3 runs to 13 residues.

This chain uses TRBV12-3 or TRBV12-4 with TRBJ2-7; 11 nucleotides match TRBD1. Trimming took 6 bases from V and 6 from J; bases not matched to a gene: 7. The CDR3 consists of 14 residues. The CDR3 DNA is TGTGCCAGCAGGTCCGGGACAGGGGGACGCGAGCAGTACTTC. It encodes CASRSGTGGREQYF.

This clonotype has a handful of counts. The chain is built from TRBV4-3 and TRBJ1-5; the D is unclear. Germline values: CDR1 LGHNA, CDR2 YSLEER. The V end lost 0 bases, the J end lost 1 base, and 10 bases lay between the germline ends. The CDR3 totals 16 residues. Here the CDR3 reads CASSQDSGLSNQPQHF. The CDR3 DNA is TGCGCCAGCAGCCAAGATTCAGGCCTGAGCAATCAGCCCCAGCATTTT.

This clonotype was observed at least ten times. This chain links TRBV5-1 with TRBJ2-3, with D tentatively TRBD2 (6 bases). The CDR3 is made up of 14 amino acids. Trimming cost V 1 base and J 4 bases, with 10 bases left between them. The germline V gene encodes CDR1 SGHRS and CDR2 YFSETQ. The CDR3 here is CASSLNLASDTQYF. The CDR3 nucleotides are TGCGCCAGCAGCTTGAATCTAGCGTCAGATACGCAGTATTTT. Supplemented by reference TRBV5-1 and TRBJ2-3, the full variable domain reads KAGVTQTPRYLIKTRGQQVTLSCSPISGHRSVSWYQQTPGQGLQFLFEYFSETQRNKGNFPGRFSGRQFSNSRSEMNVSTLELGDSALYLCASSLNLASDTQYFGPGTRLTVL.